This T cell receptor beta chain was recovered during a study of blood T cell repertoires in COVID-19. Study background: The samples span acute and convalescent COVID-19 from the United States, Italy and Spain. In each case, the material was cDNA or gDNA derived from T cells, B-cell-depleted T cells, or PBMCs.

Germline V lookup: CDR1 SGHNT, CDR2 YENEEA. V lost 4 bases and J lost 0, with 10 bases in between. CDR3 length: 15 residues. Only one count was recorded for this clone. Study processing details: Estimated nucleated cell counts came from reference gene primer amplification. Here immunoSEQ multiplex PCR was the method, and the copy in TCRdb shows in-frame clones only, minus some. The V and J calls and the clone size are those of that table, but D and trimming were determined from the DNA. The table includes around 400,000 clones, roughly nine tenths detected once. The chain recombines TRBV11-3 with TRBJ1-3; tentatively, D is TRBD1 (6 bases). Input material: PBMCs or T cells enriched from blood (not recorded which). The origin of this receptor is a woman aged 40 to 50 who had been exposed to COVID-19. The CDR3 DNA sequence: TGTGCCAGCAGCTCCCGAGGGGGCTCTGGAAACACCATATATTTT. Translating gives CASSSRGGSGNTIYF.